Shown below are 23 T cell receptor beta chains from a single sample sequenced in a study of beta chain features in type 1 diabetes (dated by TCRdb to 2016 to 2019). Results and caveats for the whole study, not just this receptor: Type 1 diabetes patients showed a moderate but significant shortening of TCRB CDR3 length in all four CD4+ subsets.

Antigens of these TCRs are unknown. The receptor library was made with the immunoSEQ multiplex PCR assay. All of the isolated RNA was reverse transcribed with the High Capacity cDNA Reverse Transcription Kit, so expressed TCRB transcripts were sequenced. As stored in TCRdb, this immuneACCESS dataset retains in-frame rearrangements with V and J assigned. A fraction of the clones does not appear; measured against another copy, unresolved V genes explain less than half of the discrepancy, and the remainder lacks a known reason. This sample has roughly 260,000 clones in its table, and around 20% of those were observed once. Clones ranked in the top ten supply approximately 0.029% of the sample. The sequenced material came from naive CD4+ T cells from blood. Interpreted using the paper, the cell subset or site label stands for: true naive CD4+ T cells. The receptors derive from a middle-aged woman with type 1 diabetes.

The J gene is TRBJ1-1, the V gene TRBV5-1; no reliable D call. Germline assignment: CDR1 SGHRS and CDR2 YFSETQ. Between the trimmed V and J ends, which lost 0 bases and 5 bases, there was a span of 8 bases. The CDR3 length is 13 residues. This chain's CDR3 is CASSLESVTEAFF. The CDR3 DNA reads TGCGCCAGCAGCTTGGAATCGGTTACTGAAGCTTTCTTT. The full variable domain, with the rest looked up from reference TRBV5-1 and TRBJ1-1, is KAGVTQTPRYLIKTRGQQVTLSCSPISGHRSVSWYQQTPGQGLQFLFEYFSETQRNKGNFPGRFSGRQFSNSRSEMNVSTLELGDSALYLCASSLESVTEAFFGQGTRLTVV.

In its sample, this clone was seen a few times. The CDR3: CASSFAYSGNTIYF. The CDR3 coding sequence is TGTGCCAGCAGTTTTGCGTACTCTGGAAACACCATATATTTT. J is TRBJ1-3 and V is TRBV28; no firm D call. The V end was cut by 3 bases, the J end by 0 bases, with 6 bases between. Germline V lookup: CDR1 MDHEN, CDR2 SYDVKM. This CDR3 has 14 amino acids.

CDR3 nucleotide sequence: TGCAGTGCCCCCCTCAGAGATACGCAGTATTTT. Protein product: CSAPLRDTQYF. The genes are TRBV20-1 and TRBJ2-3; unclear D gene. V was trimmed by 6 bases and J by 5 bases, leaving 9 bases between them. Per germline, CDR1 DFQATT and CDR2 SNEGSKA (reference sequence). The CDR3 consists of 11 residues.

The genes are TRBV5-6 and TRBJ1-2; 9 bases align to TRBD1. Germline V gene data show CDR1 as SGHDT and CDR2 as YYEEEE. CDR3 length: 13 residues. The J segment lost 7 bases and the V segment lost 5 bases, leaving 6 bases of the junction unmatched. The CDR3 region has the DNA TGTGCCAGCAGGTTACAGGGGGCCAGTGGCTACACCTTC. The encoded protein is CASRLQGASGYTF. The full variable domain, completed using reference TRBV5-6 and TRBJ1-2, is DAGVTQSPTHLIKTRGQQVTLRCSPKSGHDTVSWYQQALGQGPQFIFQYYEEEERQRGNFPDRFSGHQFPNYSSELNVNALLLGDSALYLCASRLQGASGYTFGSGTRLTVV.

Only a few counts were recorded for this clone. The chain is built from TRBV4-2 and TRBJ2-1, with 11 bases matching TRBD2. Germline trimming cut 4 bases from V and 8 bases from J; bases unmatched to any gene: 10. This CDR3 spans 16 amino acids. CDR1 LGHNA and CDR2 YNFKEQ come from the germline V gene. CDR3 protein: CASSPILLAGGHEQFF. CDR3 nucleotide sequence: TGTGCCAGCAGCCCGATCCTTCTAGCGGGAGGTCATGAGCAGTTCTTC.

This clone has just a few counts. The chain carries TRBV29-1 and TRBJ1-1; a weak D match, TRBD1 (5 bases). Germline V CDR1 and CDR2: SQVTM, ANQGSEA. This CDR3 has 12 residues. V was trimmed by 7 bases and J by 4 bases, leaving 13 bases between them. The CDR3 DNA is TGCAGCGCCTTCTCAGGGATCACTGAAGCTTTCTTT. It codes for CSAFSGITEAFF.

Comment on this clone: Other DNA sequences within the sample encode an identical CDR3. The chain has TRBV5-1 and TRBJ2-4; D gene ambiguous. The CDR3 loop spans 11 amino acids. Trimming removed 3 bases from V and 7 bases from J, with 5 bases in between. CDR1 is SGHRS, CDR2 YFSETQ, per germline. The CDR3 DNA sequence: TGCGCCAGCAGCTCGGAGAACATTCAGTACTTC. Its protein product is CASSSENIQYF.

This chain links TRBV18 with TRBJ1-1; D remains unclear. The germline V gene has CDR1 KGHSH and CDR2 LQKENI. The germline V and J ends were trimmed by 3 bases and 9 bases, with 14 bases remaining between them. CDR3 length: 13 residues. This CDR3 is CASSPPAPEQAFF. The DNA for the CDR3 is TGTGCCAGCTCACCCCCCGCCCCGGAGCAAGCTTTCTTT.

The J gene is TRBJ2-5, the V gene TRBV7-9; possibly TRBD2 for D (6 bases). The CDR3 totals 15 residues. Trimming took 1 base from V and 5 from J, leaving 14 bases between them. Per the germline V gene, CDR1 is SEHNR and CDR2 is FQNEAQ (reference sequence). This CDR3 reads CASSLGRLVYETQYF. The CDR3 DNA reads as TGTGCCAGCAGCTTAGGGCGACTAGTCTATGAGACCCAGTACTTC.

The chain has TRBV7-9 and TRBJ1-4; 9 nucleotides match TRBD1. This CDR3 is built from 16 residues. The junction had 9 bases not matched to a gene; V was cut back by 5 bases and J by 5 bases. In germline, CDR1 is SEHNR, CDR2 FQNEAQ (reference sequence). This chain's CDR3 is CASSLTPGQGNEKLFF. The CDR3 DNA follows: TGTGCCAGCAGCCTGACACCGGGACAGGGAAATGAAAAACTGTTTTTT.

This chain connects TRBV30 to TRBJ2-7; a possible D gene is TRBD1 (5 bases). The CDR3 consists of 13 residues. The germline V gene has CDR1 GTSNPN and CDR2 SVGIG (reference sequence). Trimming removed 6 bases from V and 3 bases from J, with 15 bases in between. CDR3 DNA sequence: TGTGCCTGCGACCCCCAGGGCGTCTACGAGCAGTACTTC. Residues: CACDPQGVYEQYF.

This chain joins TRBV6-6 and TRBJ1-3; 7 bases align to TRBD1. The germline V gene has CDR1 MNHNY and CDR2 SVGAGI (reference sequence). This CDR3 region has 15 residues. V was pared by 5 bases and J by 0 bases, with 4 bases of the junction left unmatched. The DNA for the CDR3 is TGTGCCAGCAGTCCAGACAGGGACTCTGGAAACACCATATATTTT. Amino acid sequence: CASSPDRDSGNTIYF.

This clone was counted only a few times. The chain joins TRBV6-6 to TRBJ2-6; D unresolved. The CDR3 sequence is 16 residues long. Trimming left V 3 bases short and J 0 bases short, with 9 bases between. From germline, CDR1 is MNHNY and CDR2 SVGAGI (reference sequence). The CDR3 here is CASSYQAASGANVLTF. CDR3 nucleotide sequence: TGTGCCAGCAGTTATCAGGCAGCCTCTGGGGCCAACGTCCTGACTTTC.

The chain links TRBV27 to TRBJ2-5; 7 bases agree with TRBD1. The CDR3 totals 16 residues. V shed 6 bases and J 4 bases; nucleotides not matched to a gene: 14. Germline V CDR1 and CDR2: MNHEY, SMNVEV (reference sequence). The CDR3 here is CASSGTASGYRETQYF. The CDR3 DNA follows: TGTGCCAGCAGCGGGACAGCGTCGGGCTATAGAGAGACCCAGTACTTC.

This clone was recorded a few times. The rearrangement joins TRBV29-1 to TRBJ2-7; TRBD2 might be the D (6 bases). Looked up from germline, CDR1 is SQVTM and CDR2 is ANQGSEA. Trimming stripped 0 bases from V and 5 bases from J, with 23 bases between. There are 17 residues in the CDR3. CDR3 sequence reads: CSVEEGVAVSFEDEQYF. In nucleotides, the CDR3 is TGCAGCGTTGAAGAGGGGGTAGCGGTCTCCTTTGAGGACGAGCAGTACTTC.

The rearrangement joins TRBV19 to TRBJ2-2, with TRBD1 identical over 9 bases. Germline V CDR1 and CDR2: LNHDA, SQIVND (reference sequence). V lost 6 bases, J lost 4 bases, and 6 bases stayed unmatched. CDR3 length: 15 amino acids. The CDR3 loop is CASRPGTGITGELFF. For the CDR3, the DNA is TGTGCCAGTAGACCAGGGACAGGGATCACCGGGGAGCTGTTTTTT.

The V call is TRBV11-1, the J call TRBJ2-3; TRBD1 might be the D (6 bases). The length of the CDR3 is 14 residues. Germline CDR1 is SGHAT and CDR2 is FQDESV (reference sequence). V lost 7 bases, J lost 0 bases, and 11 bases lay in between. In DNA, the CDR3 is TGTGCCAGCACGCCAGGACAGAGCACAGATACGCAGTATTTT. Its translation is CASTPGQSTDTQYF.

The chain joins TRBV9 to TRBJ1-2, with D unresolved. The CDR3 spans 13 residues. Per the germline V gene, CDR1 is SGDLS and CDR2 is YYNGEE. Trimming pared 4 bases from V and 5 bases from J, leaving 12 bases between. The CDR3 nucleotides are TGTGCCAGCAGCCCTCTTTCGGGGTATGGCTACACCTTC. Translated, it gives CASSPLSGYGYTF.

Points on this clone: A junction boundary mismatches the germline segment, possibly from a read error. The V call is TRBV7-7, the J call TRBJ1-1; D is possibly TRBD1 (5 bases). Per germline, CDR1 SSHAT and CDR2 FNYEAQ (reference sequence). The CDR3 is 13 amino acids. The CDR3 loop is CASSRQQNTEAFF. In DNA form, the CDR3 reads TGTGCTAGCAGCAGACAGCAGAACACTGAAGCTTTCTTT.

Details on this clone: The same CDR3 is also encoded by other DNA sequences in this sample. The V call is TRBV29-1, the J call TRBJ1-5; D call uncertain. The V and J ends lost 4 bases and 0 bases respectively, with 7 bases between them. Germline CDR1 reads SQVTM; CDR2 reads ANQGSEA. This CDR3 comprises 13 residues. The CDR3 loop is CSVGRDSNQPQHF. Here the CDR3 DNA reads TGCAGCGTTGGTAGAGATAGCAATCAGCCCCAGCATTTT.

The chain uses TRBV19 and TRBJ2-1, with D possibly matching TRBD1 (6 bases). Trimming stripped 1 base from V and 4 bases from J, with 8 bases between. Germline CDR1 is LNHDA and CDR2 is SQIVND (reference sequence). This CDR3 spans 14 amino acids. CDR3 in DNA: TGTGCCAGTAGTATAGGGACAGTATACAATGAGCAGTTCTTC. Translating gives CASSIGTVYNEQFF.

This clone has only a few counts. The V and J genes are TRBV30 and TRBJ1-5; 9 positions agree with TRBD1. The junction had 13 bases not matched to a gene; V was cut back by 2 bases and J by 2 bases. The CDR3 runs 18 residues. Germline V gene lookup returns CDR1 GTSNPN and CDR2 SVGIG (reference sequence). CDR3 nucleotide sequence: TGTGCCTGGAGTAGGGACAGGGAGCTCTCTTTTGGCAATCAGCCCCAGCATTTT. Residues: CAWSRDRELSFGNQPQHF. Full variable domain (outside the CDR3, taken from reference TRBV30 and TRBJ1-5): SQTIHQWPATLVQPVGSPLSLECTVEGTSNPNLYWYRQAAGRGLQLLFYSVGIGQISSEVPQNLSASRPQDRQFILSSKKLLLSDSGFYLCAWSRDRELSFGNQPQHFGDGTRLSIL.

The chain carries TRBV28 and TRBJ2-3, with TRBD2 matching over 8 bases. Germline values: CDR1 MDHEN, CDR2 SYDVKM. V was clipped by 4 bases and J by 7 bases; unmatched bases: 7. The CDR3 has 14 amino acids. The CDR3 DNA is TGTGCCAGCAGTTGGGGACTAGGCTTAAATACGCAGTATTTT. This gives the protein CASSWGLGLNTQYF.